This is a list of T cell receptor beta chains from one sample in a study of blood T cell repertoires in COVID-19. Produced via immunoSEQ multiplex PCR; TCRdb's table is partial and in-frame only. This sample carries 15,000 to 20,000 clones, nearly 90% of them seen once, and the ten largest clones take 49%. The specimen sequenced was peripheral blood. The source of these receptors is a human donor in a cohort sampled during active COVID-19. Each CDR3 is given with its conserved first and last residue. The D gene is left open where the match is weak. Clone size is not always given. Where it is, it says once, few, many or a class for expanded clones.

V gene,D gene,clone size,J gene,CDR3 DNA,CDR3 protein
TRBV18,NA,NA,TRBJ1-2,TGTGCCAGCTCACCACGGTCGAGCAGGGATCAGGGTGGCTACACCTTC,CASSPRSSRDQGGYTF
TRBV7-2,NA,NA,TRBJ1-1,TGTGCCAGCAGCCAGAGGCAGAACACTGAAGCTTTCTTT,CASSQRQNTEAFF
TRBV5-6,NA,few,TRBJ2-7,TGTGCCAGCAGCTTTCGGGGGACAGTATTTTACGAGCAGTACTTC,CASSFRGTVFYEQYF
TRBV10-3,TRBD2,NA,TRBJ2-3,TGTGCCATCAGTGCTAGCGGGGGGAGCACAGATACGCAGTATTTT,CAISASGGSTDTQYF
TRBV6-5,TRBD1,NA,TRBJ1-2,TGTGCCAGCAGCGAGGGGACAGCTGCTAACTATGGCTACACCTTC,CASSEGTAANYGYTF
TRBV6-5,NA,NA,TRBJ2-5,TGTGCCAGCCGGGGAGGGGGTTGGCAAGAGACCCAGTACTTC,CASRGGGWQETQYF
TRBV7-6,TRBD1,NA,TRBJ2-7,TGTGCCAGCAGCCCAGGACAGGGGGCTTCCTACGAGCAGTACTTC,CASSPGQGASYEQYF
TRBV5-1,NA,NA,TRBJ2-7,TGCGCCAGCAGCTTCACAGGGAACCCCGGCGAGCAGTACTTC,CASSFTGNPGEQYF
TRBV9,TRBD1,NA,TRBJ2-7,TGTGCCAGCAGCGGAGACCCGACAGGGGGCGGGTACGAGCAGTACTTC,CASSGDPTGGGYEQYF
TRBV24-1,TRBD2,NA,TRBJ2-3,TGTGCCACCAGTGATTCCGGACTAGCGGGGGTTAGCACAGATACGCAGTATTTT,CATSDSGLAGVSTDTQYF
TRBV5-5,NA,NA,TRBJ2-1,TGTGCCAGCAGCCTGACTACTGAAAGCTACAATGAGCAGTTCTTC,CASSLTTESYNEQFF
TRBV11-2,TRBD2,NA,TRBJ2-1,TGTGCCAGCAGCTTAGATGGGAGGGCAGCGGAAAATGAGCAGTTCTTC,CASSLDGRAAENEQFF
TRBV7-9,TRBD1,NA,TRBJ1-1,TGTGCCAGCAGCTTTTCAGGGGGCGCGGGGTCTGAAGCTTTCTTT,CASSFSGGAGSEAFF
TRBV7-9,TRBD1,NA,TRBJ2-7,TGTGCCAGCGGGGGACAGGACGCCTACGAGCAGTACTTC,CASGGQDAYEQYF
TRBV6-2/TRBV6-3,TRBD1,NA,TRBJ1-4,TGTGCCAGCAGTGCGGGACAGTCGCGATCGAATGAAAAACTGTTTTTT,CASSAGQSRSNEKLFF
TRBV5-6,NA,NA,TRBJ2-7,TGTGCCAGCAGCTTTTCCGGTATTACTGAGCAGTACTTC,CASSFSGITEQYF
TRBV2,TRBD2,NA,TRBJ2-5,TGTGCCAACTCCTTCGGGAGGGTCGAGACCCAGTACTTC,CANSFGRVETQYF
TRBV7-3,NA,NA,TRBJ1-6,TGTGCCAGCAGCTTAACGTATTCGGGTCGAGCCTCACCCCTCCACTTT,CASSLTYSGRASPLHF
TRBV27,TRBD1,NA,TRBJ1-5,TGTGCCAGCAGCCGAGGACAGGGTATTGTTCAGCCCCAGCATTTT,CASSRGQGIVQPQHF
TRBV7-8,TRBD2,once,TRBJ2-3,TGTGCCAGCAGCCCAACCACTAGCGGGGGGGCAGATACGCAGTATTTT,CASSPTTSGGADTQYF
TRBV19,NA,NA,TRBJ1-5,TGTGCCAGTAGTCTAGGGGCAGGGGCCAACAATCAGCCCCAGCATTTT,CASSLGAGANNQPQHF
TRBV2,NA,NA,TRBJ1-5,TGTGCCAGCACTGCCGACAGCAGCAATCAGCCCCAGCATTTT,CASTADSSNQPQHF
TRBV7-8,TRBD1,NA,TRBJ1-6,TGTGCCAGCAGCTCCCCCCAGATGTGGCAGGGGGCATCGCGTAATTCACCCCTCCACTTT,CASSSPQMWQGASRNSPLHF
TRBV27,NA,NA,TRBJ2-7,TGTGCCAGCAGTTCCACTTACGAGCAGTACTTC,CASSSTYEQYF
TRBV19,NA,NA,TRBJ2-5,TGTGCCAGTAGTATCCCAGGATCGGAGACCCAGTACTTC,CASSIPGSETQYF
TRBV7-9,NA,NA,TRBJ2-3,TGTGCCAGCAGCGGAGGAAGCGGCGCGGGTACGCAGTATTTT,CASSGGSGAGTQYF
TRBV6-5,TRBD1,NA,TRBJ2-5,TGTGCCAGCAGGCGAGGGGGCTTTCTCCAAGAGACCCAGTACTTC,CASRRGGFLQETQYF
TRBV30,TRBD2,NA,TRBJ2-1,TGTGCCTGGAGTCCGGGACTAGCTTGGGGGGAGCAGTTCTTC,CAWSPGLAWGEQFF
TRBV29-1,TRBD2,NA,TRBJ2-1,TGCAGCGTTGATCGTGCGGGGGGATGGAATGAGCAGTTCTTC,CSVDRAGGWNEQFF
TRBV7-8,NA,few,TRBJ1-5,TGTGCCAGCAGCTTTGACCCCGGGAGGGAAGATCAGCCCCAGCATTTT,CASSFDPGREDQPQHF
TRBV19,TRBD1,NA,TRBJ1-5,TGTGCCAGTAGTATTGGGACAGGGAATCAGCCCCAGCATTTT,CASSIGTGNQPQHF
TRBV9,NA,NA,TRBJ1-3,TGTGCCAGCAGCGTTGGCAGCGAAAACACCATATATTTT,CASSVGSENTIYF
TRBV5-1,NA,NA,TRBJ2-7,TGCGCCAGCAGCCTCACGGCGGGTTCCTACGAGCAGTACTTC,CASSLTAGSYEQYF
TRBV6-5,TRBD1,NA,TRBJ2-6,TGTGCCAGCAGGGGGGACAGCTCTGGGGCCAACGTCCTGACTTTC,CASRGDSSGANVLTF
TRBV9,TRBD1,NA,TRBJ1-2,TGTGCCAGCAGCGTAGGGGACAGGATGTATGGCTACACCTTC,CASSVGDRMYGYTF
TRBV19,NA,NA,TRBJ1-5,TGTGCCAGTAACACTCACAGGGTCGGGCCTCAGCCCCAGCATTTT,CASNTHRVGPQPQHF
TRBV28,TRBD1,NA,TRBJ2-3,TGTGCCAGCAGTTCGCTGACAGGGGGCTCCCATACGCAGTATTTT,CASSSLTGGSHTQYF
TRBV7-9,NA,NA,TRBJ1-1,TGTGCCAGCAGCCCCCCCGAGGCAGGGGAAGCTTTCTTT,CASSPPEAGEAFF
TRBV19,NA,few,TRBJ1-5,TGTGCCAGTAGTGACGGGGGATATAGCAATCAGCCCCAGCATTTT,CASSDGGYSNQPQHF
TRBV6-2/TRBV6-3,NA,NA,TRBJ2-5,TGTGCCAGCAGTGTGGCCCGTGACAGGCCGGATAAAGAGACCCAGTACTTC,CASSVARDRPDKETQYF
TRBV7-2,TRBD2,NA,TRBJ2-3,TGTGCCAGCAGCTACCCGGCCGGGGGGGTCACAGATACGCAGTATTTT,CASSYPAGGVTDTQYF
TRBV6-1,NA,NA,TRBJ2-4,TGTGCCAGCAGTGAAATCGAACGGGGGGCTGGAAACATTCAGTACTTC,CASSEIERGAGNIQYF
TRBV5-8,TRBD2,NA,TRBJ2-5,TGTGCCAGCAGCTTGGAGGCTAGCGGGGTAGAGACCCAGTACTTC,CASSLEASGVETQYF
TRBV5-1,TRBD1,NA,TRBJ1-1,TGCGCCAGCAGCTCAGGACAGGGTGCGAACACTGAAGCTTTCTTT,CASSSGQGANTEAFF
TRBV9,TRBD2,NA,TRBJ2-3,TGTGCCAGCAGCAAGACTAGCCGGGACCCCACAGATACGCAGTATTTT,CASSKTSRDPTDTQYF
TRBV19,TRBD2,NA,TRBJ2-1,TGTGCCAGTAGTATTCGGGGCGGGGGGGCCGGTGAGCAGTTCTTC,CASSIRGGGAGEQFF
TRBV5-1,NA,NA,TRBJ2-5,TGCGCCAGCAGCCCAGGGGTTGGAGAGACCCAGTACTTC,CASSPGVGETQYF
TRBV10-2,TRBD1,NA,TRBJ1-1,TGCGCCAGCAGTGACCACAGACAGGGGATGAACACTGAAGCTTTCTTT,CASSDHRQGMNTEAFF
TRBV7-9,TRBD1,NA,TRBJ1-5,TGTGCCAGCAGCTTAGGGGACAGGGGGTCGCCTCAGCCCCAGCATTTT,CASSLGDRGSPQPQHF
TRBV4-2,TRBD2,NA,TRBJ2-2,TGTGCCAGCAGCCAAGCCCTAGCGGGGGCCTCCACCGGGGAGCTGTTTTTT,CASSQALAGASTGELFF
TRBV5-1,NA,NA,TRBJ2-5,TGCGCCAGCAGCTTGGCGGGAGCTGAGACCCAGTACTTC,CASSLAGAETQYF
TRBV6-1,NA,NA,TRBJ2-6,TGTGCCAGCAGTGAAGGGGCAGGGGCCGGGGCCAACGTCCTGACTTTC,CASSEGAGAGANVLTF
TRBV15,TRBD1,NA,TRBJ1-5,TGTGCCACCAGCAGAGAGGGGCGACAGGGCCTAGGGCAGCCCCAGCATTTT,CATSREGRQGLGQPQHF
TRBV11-3,TRBD1,NA,TRBJ1-3,TGTGCCAGCAGTTTGACAGGGATTGGAAACACCATATATTTT,CASSLTGIGNTIYF
TRBV19,NA,NA,TRBJ1-5,TGTGCCAGTATCTCCAGGGCCGATCAGCCCCAGCATTTT,CASISRADQPQHF
TRBV7-2,TRBD2,NA,TRBJ2-7,TGTGCCAGCAGCTCCCCGCGGGGGGGCGCCGACCTCTACGAGCAGTACTTC,CASSSPRGGADLYEQYF
TRBV18,TRBD2,NA,TRBJ2-7,TGTGCCAGCTCACCACCGGGCAGCGGGGCCGCTTCCTCCTACGAGCAGTACTTC,CASSPPGSGAASSYEQYF
TRBV11-2,TRBD2,NA,TRBJ2-2,TGTGCCAGCAGCTTAGACGGGGGGATCACCGGGGAGCTGTTTTTT,CASSLDGGITGELFF
TRBV15,NA,NA,TRBJ1-2,TGTGCCACCTCGGGAGGCGGGACGGGAAACTATGGCTACACCTTC,CATSGGGTGNYGYTF